The sequence of this T cell receptor beta chain was determined in a study of immunodeficiency (dated by TCRdb to about 2019). Regarding the study in general: Repertoire analysis was done to look for VDJ recombination defects and oligoclonality. Points the paper makes about the study in general: Based on top-100 and total clonotype frequencies, severe oligoclonality was found in patient CD8+ T cells but not in patient CD4+ T cells. Restricted TRB V-J pairing and lower productive entropy were observed in patient CD8+ T cells compared with control CD8+ T cells. Entropy comparisons showed n=3 (open circles) for patients versus healthy controls; a thymic development effect was only suggested as possible.

Remarks on this clone: It has no known antigen specificity. Base-call qualities are not available, and no considerably larger clone is one nucleotide away.

Genomic DNA was isolated using the QIAamp DNA Blood Mini Kit and then sent out for immunoSEQ repertoire analysis. A standard quantity of genomic DNA template was used for amplification of CDR3 regions by multiplex PCR. PCR products were sequenced on an Illumina platform. Turning to the authors' computational methods: Sequences were mapped to a reference, using V, D and J gene definitions from IMGT. To get rid of PCR and sequencing errors, closely related sequences were merged using a nearest-neighbor clustering algorithm. V, D and J usage was analyzed in productive unique and total sequences using ImmunoSEQ Analyzer tools and R version 3.6.1. Not all clones reach the TCRdb copy of this immuneACCESS table, which keeps in-frame sequences only. Checked studies attribute under half of the gap to unresolved V genes and leave the rest unexplained. Clonal size and the V and J genes are those of that table, whereas D and trimming came from the DNA. The table for this sample lists 1,500 or so clones; more than 85% of them were counted only once. The top ten hold roughly 3% of the sample.

Germline trimming: 1 base from V, 7 bases from J; junction bases outside gene matches: 9. The germline V gene provides CDR1 KGHDR and CDR2 SFDVKD. There are 16 amino acids in the CDR3, from cysteine to phenylalanine inclusive. This entry keeps only the CDR3 DNA: 48 bases, framed from base 1. Before TCR sequencing, CD3+CD8+ T cells were sorted from fresh PBMCs. The sequence joins TRBV24-1 to TRBJ2-1; 7 of the junction bases match TRBD1. The TCR was taken from a human donor in good health. The sequenced sample was CD8+ T cells from blood. CDR3 sequence: CATSDFPGTVNNEQFF. The nucleotide sequence reads as follows: TGTGCCACCAGTGATTTTCCCGGGACAGTTAATAATGAGCAGTTCTTC.